The clone carrying this T cell receptor beta chain was seen more than once but under ten times. The antigen remains undetermined. What was sequenced were expressed TCRB transcripts, since all of the isolated RNA had been reverse transcribed. Measured with immunoSEQ multiplex PCR; TCRdb has only the in-frame clones, and not every one. Of hundreds of thousands of clones listed, roughly an eighth are singletons. This entry belongs to a study of beta chain features in type 1 diabetes. In the study overall: Similarity in age, gender and cell yields was seen between patients and healthy donors.

Overall study findings and caveats: PCR, the amplification step, might favor shorter templates, equally in patients and controls. More deletions and fewer insertions at VDJ junctions were seen in type 1 diabetes patients. Shorter TCRB CDR3s, moderately but significantly so, marked every one of the four CD4+ subsets in Type 1 diabetes patients.

It was via CD45RO/CCR7/CD25/CD127/CD95/CD27 that CD4+ naive, central memory, regulatory and stem cell-like memory cells were sorted. The sequenced sample consisted of naive CD4+ T cells from blood. The TCR was taken from a young man with type 1 diabetes.

Written as DNA, the CDR3 is TGTGCCAGCAGCCCGGGGGCCAGCTCCTACAATGAGCAGTTCTTC. Translation: CASSPGASSYNEQFF. This chain joins TRBV5-4 and TRBJ2-1; D assignment may be TRBD1 or TRBD2 (6 bases each). V gave up 4 bases and J gave up 0 bases, with 11 bases separating them. Germline V gives CDR1 SGHNT, CDR2 YYREEE (reference sequence). This CDR3 has 15 residues. Filled out from reference TRBV5-4 and TRBJ2-1, the complete variable domain reads ETGVTQSPTHLIKTRGQQVTLRCSSQSGHNTVSWYQQALGQGPQFIFQYYREEENGRGNFPPRFSGLQFPNYSSELNVNALELDDSALYLCASSPGASSYNEQFFGPGTRLTVL.